The 18 T cell receptor beta chains below all came from one sample that was sequenced in a study of shared T cell receptors in the human thymus listed by TCRdb under 2021. To prepare the library, the immunoSEQ multiplex PCR assay was applied. TCRdb stores this immuneACCESS table with in-frame sequences only. Part of the clones is absent; in the studies checked, under half of the shortfall reflects unresolved V genes, and no reason is known for the rest. Present in this sample are hundreds of thousands of clones, around 87% of which were seen just once. The leading ten clones occupy 0.0095% to 0.013% of the sample. This same sample was also part of a study on human thymus T cells.

Sequencing was done on a sample of thymocytes. Source of these receptors: a boy younger than two with a congenital heart defect. Donor details come from another sample of the same person, matched by shared clones.

This clone showed up just once. The rearrangement uses TRBV4-3 and TRBJ2-5; 12 bases match TRBD2. The ends lost 1 base at V and 4 bases at J; junction bases unmatched: 10. There are 18 residues in the CDR3. Per germline, CDR1 LGHNA and CDR2 YSLEER. This CDR3 reads CASSQGAGSSGRGETQYF. In nucleotides, the CDR3 is TGCGCCAGCAGCCAAGGGGCTGGGTCTAGCGGGAGGGGAGAGACCCAGTACTTC.

The rearrangement uses TRBV19 and TRBJ1-5; tentative D call: TRBD1 (5 bases). In germline, CDR1 is LNHDA, CDR2 SQIVND (reference sequence). The CDR3 contains 13 residues. The V end was cut by 5 bases, the J end by 5 bases, with 10 bases between. CDR3 nucleotide sequence: TGTGCCAGTAGTCCTAGGGGTCATCAGCCCCAGCATTTT. It is translated as CASSPRGHQPQHF.

The genes are TRBV18 and TRBJ2-4; 10 nucleotides match TRBD2. Germline lookup yields CDR1 KGHSH and CDR2 LQKENI. With 0 bases clipped from V and 1 base from J, the junction kept 6 bases outside the gene matches. This CDR3 contains 18 residues. The CDR3 region is CASSPPAGGPLAKNIQYF. The CDR3 DNA reads TGTGCCAGCTCACCACCAGCGGGAGGGCCTCTGGCCAAAAACATTCAGTACTTC.

This clone was found once. The chain is built from TRBV11-2 and TRBJ2-3, with TRBD2 matching over 15 bases. This CDR3 comprises 18 residues. In germline, CDR1 is SGHAT, CDR2 FQNNGV. V was clipped by 3 bases and J by 0 bases; unmatched bases: 4. The CDR3, as DNA: TGTGCCAGCAGCTTCCCGGGACTAGCGGGAGGAAGCACAGATACGCAGTATTTT. It codes for CASSFPGLAGGSTDTQYF.

This clone occurred a few times. The genes are TRBV7-2 and TRBJ2-2; TRBD1 aligns across 8 bases. J lost 7 bases, V lost 3 bases, and 7 bases had no gene match. In germline, CDR1 is SGHTA, CDR2 FQGNSA. The CDR3 has 15 amino acids. The CDR3 protein is CASSLSLGQVGELFF. In nucleotides, the CDR3 is TGTGCCAGCAGCTTGAGCCTGGGACAGGTCGGGGAGCTGTTTTTT.

This chain joins TRBV6-1 and TRBJ1-2; possibly TRBD1 for D (5 bases). The CDR3 is 14 residues long. In germline, CDR1 is MNHNS, CDR2 SASEGT. Trimming stripped 7 bases from V and 5 bases from J, with 17 bases between. The CDR3 sequence is CASTTAVLKYGYTF. The DNA of the CDR3 is TGTGCCAGCACGACAGCAGTACTCAAGTATGGCTACACCTTC.

This chain links TRBV6-5 with TRBJ2-6; 8 nucleotides line up with TRBD1. Losses at the gene ends were 4 bases for V and 3 bases for J; bases not matched to a gene: 5. The CDR3 extends over 16 amino acids. The V gene's germline CDR1 is MNHEY and CDR2 SVGAGI. In DNA form, the CDR3 reads TGTGCCAGCAGTTCCCTGACAGGGGTTGGGGCCAACGTCCTGACTTTC. This gives the protein CASSSLTGVGANVLTF.

To note about this clone: A read error may produce the germline difference seen at one junction end. The J gene is TRBJ1-2, the V gene TRBV30; D may be TRBD1 (6 bases). The V gene's germline CDR1 is GTSNPN and CDR2 SVGIG (reference sequence). The length of the CDR3 is 13 residues. In nucleotides, the CDR3 is TGTGCCTGCGGGAGGGGGGTTGAATATGGCTACGCCTTC. Amino acids: CACGRGVEYGYAF.

As for this clone: Other DNA sequences within the sample encode an identical CDR3. The gene calls are TRBV6-1 and TRBJ2-1; no reliable D call. Trimming took off 4 bases at V and 7 bases at J, with 5 bases between the two ends. CDR3 size: 11 residues. Germline values: CDR1 MNHNS, CDR2 SASEGT. As DNA, the CDR3 is TGTGCCAGCAGTGTCGGGAATGAGCAGTTCTTC. It encodes CASSVGNEQFF.

The rearrangement uses TRBV27 and TRBJ1-5, with D hard to call. V lost 1 base to trimming and J lost 1 base, with 5 bases between them. The length of the CDR3 is 14 residues. Germline lookup yields CDR1 MNHEY and CDR2 SMNVEV (reference sequence). The CDR3: CASSLLGSNQPQHF. The CDR3, as DNA: TGTGCCAGCAGTTTATTGGGCAGCAATCAGCCCCAGCATTTT.

This sequence joins TRBV4-3 and TRBJ2-1; D may be TRBD2 (5 bases). The germline V gene encodes CDR1 LGHNA and CDR2 YSLEER. The CDR3 is 18 residues long. The V gene lost 0 bases and the J gene lost 3 bases, with 18 bases spanning the gap. CDR3 nucleotide sequence: TGCGCCAGCAGCCAAGAAGCGGAAAAGCGTTACCGCTACAATGAGCAGTTCTTC. It yields the protein CASSQEAEKRYRYNEQFF.

This clone was observed once. This sequence joins TRBV11-2 and TRBJ2-3; 11 bases are shared with TRBD2. Trimming at V came to 1 base and at J to 6 bases, leaving 6 bases not matched to a gene. Germline CDR1 and CDR2: SGHAT and FQNNGV. The CDR3 runs to 16 residues. The CDR3 region is CASSLGASGGQDTQYF. The DNA of the CDR3 is TGTGCCAGCAGCTTAGGTGCTAGCGGGGGGCAGGATACGCAGTATTTT.

This clone came up once. V is TRBV7-9 and J is TRBJ2-3, with D perhaps matching TRBD2 (6 bases). The CDR3 extends over 17 amino acids. Per germline, CDR1 SEHNR and CDR2 FQNEAQ (reference sequence). Trimming took off 2 bases at V and 2 bases at J, with 17 bases between the two ends. The chain's CDR3 is CASSLMDGRGHTDTQYF. In DNA, the CDR3 is TGTGCCAGCAGCTTAATGGATGGGCGGGGCCACACAGATACGCAGTATTTT. The full variable domain, in which reference TRBV7-9 and TRBJ2-3 provide the parts outside the CDR3, is DTGVSQNPRHKITKRGQNVTFRCDPISEHNRLYWYRQTLGQGPEFLTYFQNEAQLEKSRLLSDRFSAERPKGSFSTLEIQRTEQGDSAMYLCASSLMDGRGHTDTQYFGPGTRLTVL.

The count of this clone is one. The gene calls are TRBV30 and TRBJ2-1; possible D gene TRBD2, 6 bases. The germline CDR1 and CDR2 sequences are GTSNPN and SVGIG (reference sequence). The CDR3 contains 15 residues. Trimming stripped 2 bases from V and 2 bases from J, with 13 bases between. The CDR3 DNA follows: TGTGCCTGGAGTAAGGTAGCGGTTACCTACAATGAGCAGTTCTTC. Its translation: CAWSKVAVTYNEQFF.

The chain joins TRBV19 to TRBJ2-7; 10 bases match TRBD2. Germline values: CDR1 LNHDA, CDR2 SQIVND (reference sequence). The J segment lost 0 bases and the V segment lost 9 bases, leaving 8 bases of the junction unmatched. CDR3 length: 15 residues. CDR3 amino acids: CASGLAVGSSYEQYF. As DNA, the CDR3 is TGTGCCAGCGGACTAGCGGTGGGGAGCTCCTACGAGCAGTACTTC.

This sequence joins TRBV19 and TRBJ1-1; a possible D gene is TRBD1 (6 bases). Germline V lookup: CDR1 LNHDA, CDR2 SQIVND (reference sequence). The V end was cut by 8 bases, the J end by 10 bases, with 14 bases between. This CDR3 has 11 residues. The chain's CDR3 is CASGGGGRAFF. The CDR3, as DNA: TGTGCCAGTGGGGGAGGGGGGAGAGCTTTCTTT.

The chain combines TRBV4-1 with TRBJ2-7, with 10 bases aligning to TRBD2. Unmatched junction bases numbered 7, after V lost 4 bases and J lost 4 bases. In germline, CDR1 is MGHRA, CDR2 YSYEKL. The CDR3 contains 15 residues. The CDR3 reads CASSPLGLADYEQYF. The CDR3 coding sequence is TGCGCCAGCAGCCCCCTAGGACTAGCGGATTACGAGCAGTACTTC.

V gene TRBV6-1 combines with J gene TRBJ2-7, with 8 bases lining up with TRBD2. The CDR3 has 14 amino acids. The germline V gene encodes CDR1 MNHNS and CDR2 SASEGT. V lost 6 bases to trimming and J lost 0 bases; unmatched junction nucleotides: 4. CDR3 sequence reads: CASSVAGSSYEQYF. The DNA for the CDR3 is TGTGCCAGCAGCGTAGCGGGAAGCTCCTACGAGCAGTACTTC.